These 15 T cell receptor beta chains came from one sample sequenced in a study of T cell changes during pregnancy in multiple sclerosis. Assay: immunoSEQ multiplex PCR; the TCRdb copy retains only in-frame clones and omits some. This sample yields tens of thousands of clones, of which roughly 90% are seen a single time; 0.9% to 0.95% belongs to the top ten. Here the sequenced sample was peripheral blood, taken before pregnancy. These receptors were obtained from a female donor with multiple sclerosis, enrolled in a pregnancy study.

The J gene is TRBJ2-5, the V gene TRBV6-5; TRBD1 aligns across 12 bases. The CDR3 is 15 amino acids. The V and J ends lost 5 bases and 5 bases, in that order; junction bases with no gene match: 6. CDR1 MNHEY and CDR2 SVGAGI come from the germline V gene. The DNA for the CDR3 is TGTGCCAGCAGTGGCTGGGACAGGGGGCGGGAGACCCAGTACTTC. Its translation: CASSGWDRGRETQYF.

The chain links TRBV30 to TRBJ2-5, with 8 bases lining up with TRBD2. The J call may be wrong; the DNA end is better matched by TRBJ2-7. The CDR3 loop spans 12 amino acids. Looked up from germline, CDR1 is GTSNPN and CDR2 is SVGIG (reference sequence). The CDR3 DNA reads as TGTGCCTGGCGAGCGGGAGCCTACGAGCAGTACTTC. Amino acid sequence: CAWRAGAYEQYF.

The chain has TRBV6-1 and TRBJ2-1; TRBD2 aligns across 7 bases. The CDR3 covers 14 residues. V trimming: 5 bases; J trimming: 9 bases; junction bases outside the gene matches: 10. Germline V gene data show CDR1 as MNHNS and CDR2 as SASEGT. CDR3 region: CASSREGLGTEQFF. CDR3 DNA sequence: TGTGCCAGCAGTAGGGAGGGCCTTGGCACTGAGCAGTTCTTC.

CDR3 nucleotide sequence: TGTGCCAGCAGCACCCGACAGGGGTCTGGCTACACCTTC. Translating gives CASSTRQGSGYTF. The chain links TRBV7-2 to TRBJ1-2, with TRBD1 matching 8 bases. The CDR3 has 13 amino acids. Germline V lookup: CDR1 SGHTA, CDR2 FQGNSA. V was clipped by 5 bases and J by 7 bases; unmatched bases: 6. The full variable domain, with the rest looked up from reference TRBV7-2 and TRBJ1-2, is GAGVSQSPSNKVTEKGKDVELRCDPISGHTALYWYRQSLGQGLEFLIYFQGNSAPDKSGLPSDRFSAERTGGSVSTLTIQRTQQEDSAVYLCASSTRQGSGYTFGSGTRLTVV.

The chain combines TRBV6-4 with TRBJ1-5; D remains unclear. CDR3 length equals 12 residues. Germline V gene lookup returns CDR1 MRHNA and CDR2 SNTAGT. Trimming pared 3 bases from V and 9 bases from J, leaving 9 bases between. In DNA form, the CDR3 reads TGTGCCAGCAGTGAAAGTCGGGGGCCCCAGCATTTT. This gives the protein CASSESRGPQHF.

V and J are TRBV27 and TRBJ2-7, with 7 bases that match TRBD1. Germline trimming cut 2 bases from V and 0 bases from J; bases unmatched to any gene: 13. CDR3 size: 18 residues. CDR1 is MNHEY and CDR2 is SMNVEV in the germline V gene (reference sequence). The DNA of the CDR3 is TGTGCCAGCAGTTTACTCGGACTCGACAGGGTGGGCTCCTACGAGCAGTACTTC. It is translated as CASSLLGLDRVGSYEQYF.

The rearrangement joins TRBV28 to TRBJ1-4; TRBD1 aligns across 9 bases. The V segment lost 5 bases and the J segment 6 bases; nucleotides outside the gene matches: 7. This CDR3 contains 15 residues. Germline assignment: CDR1 MDHEN and CDR2 SYDVKM. CDR3 coding DNA: TGTGCCAGCAGTGTAACAGGGGGCGCGCATGAAAAACTGTTTTTT. This sequence encodes CASSVTGGAHEKLFF.

The rearrangement uses TRBV4-3 and TRBJ1-2, with D possibly matching TRBD1 (5 bases). The germline CDR1 and CDR2 sequences are LGHNA and YSLEER. This CDR3 region has 15 residues. The V end lost 3 bases, the J end lost 2 bases, and 13 bases lay between the germline ends. The CDR3 sequence: CASSHSDSPNYGYTF. The CDR3 DNA is TGCGCCAGCAGCCATTCCGACAGCCCGAACTATGGCTACACCTTC.

J is TRBJ1-1 and V is TRBV18; TRBD1 matches 8 bases. Trimming cost V 4 bases and J 5 bases; bases outside gene matches: 9. Germline values: CDR1 KGHSH, CDR2 LQKENI. This CDR3 region has 15 residues. The CDR3 sequence: CASSLGRGLGTEAFF. The CDR3 coding sequence is TGTGCCAGCTCACTCGGCAGGGGGCTGGGGACTGAAGCTTTCTTT.

This clone appeared once. This sequence joins TRBV18 and TRBJ2-2; D is undetermined. The CDR3 consists of 12 residues. Germline V gene lookup returns CDR1 KGHSH and CDR2 LQKENI. The ends were cut back, 4 bases at V and 5 bases at J, with 5 bases in the middle. CDR3 nucleotide sequence: TGTGCCAGCTCACACAAAACCGGGGAGCTGTTTTTT. Its protein product is CASSHKTGELFF.

The chain links TRBV5-1 to TRBJ2-1, with D unresolved. The germline V and J ends were trimmed by 3 bases and 1 base, with 11 bases remaining between them. CDR3 size: 15 residues. Germline assignment: CDR1 SGHRS and CDR2 YFSETQ. The CDR3 coding sequence is TGCGCCAGCAGCTCCGGAACAGAATCCTACAATGAGCAGTTCTTC. Amino acids: CASSSGTESYNEQFF. The full variable domain, rest sourced from reference TRBV5-1 and TRBJ2-1, is KAGVTQTPRYLIKTRGQQVTLSCSPISGHRSVSWYQQTPGQGLQFLFEYFSETQRNKGNFPGRFSGRQFSNSRSEMNVSTLELGDSALYLCASSSGTESYNEQFFGPGTRLTVL.

V gene TRBV6-1 combines with J gene TRBJ1-5; D is perhaps TRBD1 (5 bases). Trimming removed 7 bases at V and 2 bases at J, with 9 bases between. This CDR3 has 13 residues. From germline, CDR1 is MNHNS and CDR2 SASEGT. The CDR3 loop is CASITGGNQPQHF. CDR3 bases: TGTGCCAGCATAACGGGGGGCAATCAGCCCCAGCATTTT.

The V gene is TRBV29-1, the J gene TRBJ2-7; possibly TRBD2 for D (5 bases). Deletions cut 4 bases from V and 0 bases from J, with 13 bases between. CDR3 size: 14 residues. Germline V gene sequence: CDR1 SQVTM, CDR2 ANQGSEA. This chain's CDR3 is CSVAGLKVSYEQYF. In DNA, the CDR3 is TGCAGCGTTGCGGGGTTGAAGGTCTCCTACGAGCAGTACTTC.

This chain joins TRBV7-9 and TRBJ2-7; the match to TRBD2 covers 7 bases. V trimming: 5 bases; J trimming: 6 bases; junction bases outside the gene matches: 7. Germline V gene data show CDR1 as SEHNR and CDR2 as FQNEAQ (reference sequence). The CDR3 is 13 residues long. The CDR3 is CASSHPGGFEQYF. For the CDR3, the DNA is TGTGCCAGCAGCCATCCGGGGGGATTCGAGCAGTACTTC.

V and J are TRBV29-1 and TRBJ2-3; 8 nucleotides agree with TRBD2. This CDR3 has 15 amino acids. Per germline, CDR1 SQVTM and CDR2 ANQGSEA. The V segment lost 4 bases and the J segment 5 bases; nucleotides outside the gene matches: 11. CDR3 coding DNA: TGCAGCGTTGTTGGGCCGGCGGGAGGAGGAGATACGCAGTATTTT. Its protein is CSVVGPAGGGDTQYF.